This paragraph reports one T cell receptor (beta chain). The target of this receptor is not known. A much larger clone sits a single nucleotide away, making a read error possible. TCRdb records Illumina HiSeq 2500 as the sequencer. Quantitative 5'-RACE with molecular barcodes was used to prepare TCR beta libraries. Regarding the original processing steps: To identify disease-linked TCR variants, a new computational method was used, one built on a probabilistic model of VDJ rearrangement. TCRdb reworked the public reads: Q25 trimming with fastp, MiXCR clone assembly, productive beta chains retained. Rows merge per CDR3 protein into single entries with the most common DNA and genes. The V and J calls were determined by TCRdb, not by the authors. This sample is represented by under 400,000 distinct CDR3 sequences; about 9.9% of them were singletons. The top ten clones comprise roughly 9.2% of the sample.

This record belongs to a study of CD8 T cells in ankylosing spondylitis (dated by TCRdb to the late 2010s). Background for the entire study: The study set out to find disease-linked TCR variants by profiling T cell receptor beta repertoires in ankylosing spondylitis patients and healthy donors. In total, the full study cohort was made up of some 100 healthy donors and 25 to 30 ankylosing spondylitis patients. Peripheral blood was sampled, and synovial fluid was also collected from ankylosing spondylitis patients.

What the authors observed across the whole study: Some motif variants were previously reported in synovial fluid and blood of reactive arthritis patients, suggesting common disease-initiation mechanisms. A CD8+ phenotype was shown by the disease-linked clones, which were found at relatively low frequencies in peripheral blood. The disease-linked clones were reported as significantly enriched in matched synovial fluid samples from ankylosing spondylitis patients. Blood from ankylosing spondylitis patients appeared to be characterized by a TCR beta motif composed of under 10 highly homologous amino acid variants.

The sample was blood, either unsorted or a sorted T cell fraction (not recorded which). The TCR originated in a female donor with ankylosing spondylitis or in good health (not recorded which).

In nucleotides, the sequence is TGTGCCGCCTTGAAAGGGCAGGGCTCTGGCGACACCTTC. The translation is CAALKGQGSGDTF. Recombination connected TRBV10-3 to TRBJ1-2; the D gene is perhaps TRBD1, on 5 matching bases. From its cysteine to its phenylalanine, the CDR3 spans 13 amino acids. Only the CDR3 region is kept as DNA, spanning 39 bases read in frame from base 1. Taken from the germline V gene, the CDR1 and CDR2 loops are ENHRY and SYGVKD.